This T cell receptor (beta chain) came from a study of blood T cell repertoires in COVID-19 (dated by TCRdb to the early 2020s). With regard to the full study: Collaborator samples came from the United States, Italy and Spain and covered acute and convalescent phases of COVID-19. The prospective study material was composed of cDNA or gDNA derived from T cells, B-cell-depleted T cells, or PBMCs. The dataset comprised deeply sampled blood TCRbeta repertoires from subjects exposed to, actively infected with, or recovered from COVID-19. A freely available public database, intended as a resource for researchers studying the immune response to SARS-CoV-2, is where the repertoires were released. Samples were obtained from the ongoing ImmuneRACE study (first 160 participants) and from approximately 1,200 subjects provided by 6 global collaborators. Sample metadata almost always included a de-identified subject ID, COVID-19 status, age in years and sex. Where available, HLA class I and class II types were taken from metadata supplied by the sample provider and were not determined by assay-based typing.

Regarding this clone: It lacks a known antigen. No quality values exist for individual bases; no much larger clone is one base distant.

The investigation overall reported the following: The amount of clinical and demographic metadata varied by source and participant and was provided uncurated.

Each collaborating institution followed its own protocols to collect whole blood in K2EDTA tubes. Collaborator samples were shipped for TCRbeta analysis as frozen whole blood, isolated PBMCs, or DNA extracted from either sample type. Per the germline V gene (reference sequence), LNHDA is the CDR1 and SQIVND is the CDR2. The CDR3 numbers 15 residues from cysteine through phenylalanine. The only DNA kept is the CDR3, 45 bases in frame from the first base. V is shortened by 4 bases, J by 4 bases, and the region joining them spans 15 bases. TCRbeta CDR3 regions were amplified from genomic DNA by means of the immunoSEQ Assay, a bias-controlled multiplex PCR. In the source study's methods: Within the assay, amplification of reference gene primers was used to estimate how many nucleated cells each sample contained. Sequence reads were collapsed and filtered to measure the absolute abundance of every unique TCRbeta CDR3 rearrangement. For each sample, productive Simpson clonality was calculated as the square root of Simpson's diversity index across productive rearrangements. TCRdb obtained this table from immuneACCESS and retained in-frame rearrangements with V and J assigned. These tables miss some clones; where compared with another copy, unresolved V genes account for less than half of the shortfall, and the remainder is unexplained. Clone size and the V and J calls come from that table; the DNA yielded D and trimming. Across this sample there are 200,000 to 250,000 clones, with roughly 84% seen only once. Less than 20% of the sample rests with the top ten.

The rearrangement joined TRBV19 to TRBJ2-3; TRBD2 could be the D gene, as 5 bases match. The clonotype originates from a woman older than 75 with active or convalescent COVID-19. What was sequenced was peripheral blood. CDR3 reads: CASSRSGNTADTQYF. The DNA is as follows: TGTGCCAGTAGTAGATCCGGGAACACGGCAGATACGCAGTATTTT. Outside the CDR3, residues come from the reference TRBV19 and TRBJ2-3 proteins, so the full variable domain is: DGGITQSPKYLFRKEGQNVTLSCEQNLNHDAMYWYRQDPGQGLRLIYYSQIVNDFQKGDIAEGYSVSREKKESFPLTVTSAQKNPTAFYLCASSRSGNTADTQYFGPGTRLTVL.